The rows below give T cell receptor beta chains drawn from one sample of a study of response to subunit inactivated influenza vaccine. Each CDR3 protein gets one entry after TCRdb re-called the RT-PCR reads with MiXCR. The data hold fewer than 750,000 distinct CDR3 sequences, with less than 15% observed a single time. Material: PBMCs from blood, obtained about 11 days after vaccination. The receptors shown here come from a man in his fifties who received an inactivated influenza vaccine. The CDR3 runs from the conserved cysteine through the conserved F or W. D genes are given only for firm matches. Clone size appears in some rows only: once, few, many, or a class for an expanded clone.

j_call,v_call,d_call,clone_size,cdr3_nt,cdr3_aa
TRBJ2-4,TRBV29-1,.,few,TGCAGCGTTGAACCCCAGGGCTCTCCCAAAAACATTCAGTACTTC,CSVEPQGSPKNIQYF
TRBJ2-7,TRBV10-3,.,few,TGTGCCATCAGTGAGGTTGGACTCTTCTACGAGCAGTACTTC,CAISEVGLFYEQYF
TRBJ1-2,TRBV29-1,.,.,TGCAGCGCCTCAGGCCCTGACTACACCTTC,CSASGPDYTF
TRBJ2-3,TRBV10-3,.,.,TGTGCCATCAGTGAGATGTCGACAGCTACCACAGATACGCAGTATTTT,CAISEMSTATTDTQYF
TRBJ2-7,TRBV4-3,.,.,TGCGCCAGCAGCCGACAGGAATTGTTCTACGAGCAGTACTTC,CASSRQELFYEQYF
TRBJ1-5,TRBV5-5,.,.,TGTGCCAGCAGCGCATTTAATCAGCCCCAGCATTTT,CASSAFNQPQHF
TRBJ2-5,TRBV6-2/TRBV6-3,.,.,TGTGCCAGCAGTTATCTCCACCTAACCCAGTACTTC,CASSYLHLTQYF
TRBJ2-1,TRBV20-1,TRBD2,few,TGCAGTGCTAGATCCGTAGCGGGTGCTGGTGAGCAGTTCTTC,CSARSVAGAGEQFF
TRBJ1-1,TRBV20-1,TRBD1,.,TGCAGTGCTCCGACAGGGGGGTTCGACACTGAAGCTTTCTTT,CSAPTGGFDTEAFF
TRBJ2-1,TRBV7-9,.,many,TGTGCCAGCAGCTTAGCCGGTAGTAGCGAGCAGTTCTTC,CASSLAGSSEQFF
TRBJ2-1,TRBV4-3,.,.,TGCGCCAGCAGCCAGGACAAGTGGAGTTACAATGAGCAGTTCTTC,CASSQDKWSYNEQFF
TRBJ1-5,TRBV20-1,.,.,TGCAGTGCTATTAGCGGGACGGCAAATCAGCCCCAGCATTTT,CSAISGTANQPQHF
TRBJ2-5,TRBV6-1,TRBD2,.,TGTGCCAGCAGTACCCCGGGACTAGCGGCGCAAGAGACCCAGTACTTC,CASSTPGLAAQETQYF
TRBJ2-5,TRBV6-5,.,.,TGTGCCAGCAGTTACTCGACGGCTGCGGGGCAAGAGACCCAGTACTTC,CASSYSTAAGQETQYF
TRBJ1-6,TRBV10-2,TRBD1,few,TGCGCCAGCAGTGAGTATCGGGACAGGGGGTATTCACCCCTCCACTTT,CASSEYRDRGYSPLHF
TRBJ2-7,TRBV5-1,TRBD1,.,TGCGCCAGCAGCTTGGAATGGGACAGGGCGACCTACGAGCAGTACTTC,CASSLEWDRATYEQYF
TRBJ2-7,TRBV27,TRBD2,few,TGTGCCAGCAGTTTATATCCCCTAGCGGGGGTCTACGAGCAGTACTTC,CASSLYPLAGVYEQYF
TRBJ2-7,TRBV20-1,TRBD1,many,TGCAGTGCTGGACAGGGTATCTACGAGCAGTACTTC,CSAGQGIYEQYF
TRBJ2-7,TRBV4-2,TRBD1,.,TGTGCCAGCAGCCAAGGGGACAGCTCCTACGAGCAGTACTTC,CASSQGDSSYEQYF
TRBJ2-5,TRBV12-3/TRBV12-4,.,.,TGTGCCAGCAGTTATCGCGAAACCCCAGAGACCCAGTACTTC,CASSYRETPETQYF
TRBJ2-3,TRBV2,TRBD2,few,TGTGCCAGCAGCCCGGGACTAGCCAACGAGTATTTT,CASSPGLANEYF
TRBJ2-3,TRBV4-3,.,few,TGCGCCAGCAGCCACAGCGGGACATCGATTTCTAGCACAGATACGCAGTATTTT,CASSHSGTSISSTDTQYF
TRBJ2-5,TRBV20-1,TRBD2,.,TGCAGTGCTACCCGGACTAGCGGGAGCGTACAAGAGACCCAGTACTTC,CSATRTSGSVQETQYF
TRBJ1-2,TRBV7-2,TRBD1,.,TGTGCCAGCAGCTTAGCCCAGGGGGCGCTTGTCTATGGCTACACCTTC,CASSLAQGALVYGYTF
TRBJ1-2,TRBV7-9,.,.,TGTGCCAGCAGCTTTGACAGTTTAAACTATGGCTACACCTTC,CASSFDSLNYGYTF
TRBJ2-2,TRBV28,.,many,TGTGCCAGCCTCCCAGGGGGGTCCGGGGAGCTGTTTTTT,CASLPGGSGELFF
TRBJ2-1,TRBV20-1,TRBD2,few,TGCAGTGCGGTCGGACTAGCGGGAGAAAGATCTTACAATGAGCAGTTCTTC,CSAVGLAGERSYNEQFF
TRBJ2-7,TRBV30,TRBD1,few,TGTGCCTCGGGACAGGGGATCTACGAGCAGTACTTC,CASGQGIYEQYF
TRBJ1-4,TRBV7-2,.,few,TGTGCCAGCAGCTTTAGTAATGAAAAACTGTTTTTT,CASSFSNEKLFF
TRBJ2-2,TRBV30,TRBD1,few,TGTGCCTTCCTTGGACAGGCCACCGGGGAGCTGTTTTTT,CAFLGQATGELFF
TRBJ2-3,TRBV29-1,.,once,TGCAGCGTTGGTTGGCGGGCCCGCACAGATACGCAGTATTTT,CSVGWRARTDTQYF
TRBJ2-3,TRBV15,.,.,TGTGCCACCAGCAGAGATCGCGGGGGCACAGATACGCAGTATTTT,CATSRDRGGTDTQYF
TRBJ2-5,TRBV5-1,TRBD1,.,TGCGCCAGCAGCTCCACGGGACAGTGGCAAGAGACCCAGTACTTC,CASSSTGQWQETQYF
TRBJ1-4,TRBV4-1,TRBD1,.,TGCGCCAGCAGCCAACAGACAGGGTCCGCAACTAATGAAAAACTGTTTTTT,CASSQQTGSATNEKLFF
TRBJ2-1,TRBV24-1,.,few,TGTGCCACCAGTGATTTGCCGCGCTCCTACAATGAGCAGTTCTTC,CATSDLPRSYNEQFF
TRBJ2-5,TRBV20-1,TRBD2,few,TGCAGTGCCTCCGCAGGGACTAGCGGGAGTAAGACCCAGTACTTC,CSASAGTSGSKTQYF
TRBJ1-1,TRBV7-2,TRBD1,.,TGTGCCAGCGGACCGGACAGGGTCATGAACACTGAAGCTTTCTTT,CASGPDRVMNTEAFF
TRBJ1-4,TRBV5-1,.,few,TGCGCCAGCAGCTTGGAGGCAGATCTTACGGAAAAACTGTTTTTT,CASSLEADLTEKLFF
TRBJ2-1,TRBV15,TRBD2,few,TGTGCCACCAGTTTAGGACTAGCCGGTGAGCAGTTCTTC,CATSLGLAGEQFF
TRBJ1-2,TRBV3-1,.,few,TGTGCCAGCAGCCAATTCAGGGCACTCAACGGCTATGGCTACACCTTC,CASSQFRALNGYGYTF
TRBJ1-2,TRBV6-1,.,.,TGTGCCAGCAGCTCCGACAGCCACTATGGCTACACCTTC,CASSSDSHYGYTF
TRBJ1-2,TRBV7-8,.,few,TGTGCCAGCAGCTCGGACTATGGCTACACCTTC,CASSSDYGYTF
TRBJ2-7,TRBV7-9,TRBD1,.,TGTGCCAGCAGCTTAGAGGGGGCAATCACCCGCGAGCAGTACTTC,CASSLEGAITREQYF
TRBJ2-1,TRBV12-3/TRBV12-4,.,few,TGTGCCAGCAGTTTTCGGGTCTCCTACAATGAGCAGTTCTTC,CASSFRVSYNEQFF
TRBJ1-2,TRBV2,.,.,TGTGCCAGCAGTACCGACAGGCGCTCCGGGGGCTACACCTTC,CASSTDRRSGGYTF
TRBJ1-1,TRBV9,.,many,TGTGCCAGCAGCGAAGGAGTGAACACTGAAGCTTTCTTT,CASSEGVNTEAFF